This T cell receptor beta chain appears in the sequencing data of a study of graft-versus-host responses after intestinal transplantation. Overall study context: For 3 to 4 years after anti-thymocyte globulin induction, all recipients took tacrolimus and steroids.

Assay: immunoSEQ multiplex PCR; the TCRdb copy retains only in-frame clones and omits some. This table has around 130,000 clones, more than 80% appearing once. Notes on this clone: Its cognate antigen is unknown.

Study-level findings and limits: GvH clones turned up in recipient marrow; some had shown up first in ileum or blood. Early declines in HvG clones that occurred post-transplant were associated with peak circulating GvH clone levels.

CDR3 size: 15 residues. The germline V gene encodes CDR1 SGHRS and CDR2 YFSETQ. Trimming removed 7 bases from V and 2 bases from J, with 17 bases in between. This chain links TRBV5-1 with TRBJ2-3, with D perhaps matching TRBD2 (7 bases). This TCR was sampled from a human donor who received an intestinal transplant. Sequenced material: unstimulated CD4+ T cells sorted from spleen or lymph node cells, taken before intestinal transplant. CDR3 nucleotides: TGCGCCAGCTTGTCGGGCGGGGGCCCCACAGATACGCAGTATTTT. Its protein product is CASLSGGGPTDTQYF.